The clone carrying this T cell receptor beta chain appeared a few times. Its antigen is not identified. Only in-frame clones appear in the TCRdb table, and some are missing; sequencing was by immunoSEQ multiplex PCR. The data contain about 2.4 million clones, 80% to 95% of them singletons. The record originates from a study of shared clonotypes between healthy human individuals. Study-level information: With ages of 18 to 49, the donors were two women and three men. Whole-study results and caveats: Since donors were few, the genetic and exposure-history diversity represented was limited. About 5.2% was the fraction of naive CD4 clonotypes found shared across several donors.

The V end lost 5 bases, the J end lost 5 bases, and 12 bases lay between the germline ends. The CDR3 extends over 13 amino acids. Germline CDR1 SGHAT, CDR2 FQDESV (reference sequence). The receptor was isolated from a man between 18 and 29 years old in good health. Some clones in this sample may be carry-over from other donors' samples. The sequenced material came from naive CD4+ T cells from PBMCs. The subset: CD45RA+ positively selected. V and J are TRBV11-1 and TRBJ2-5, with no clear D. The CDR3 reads CASSQSRVETQYF. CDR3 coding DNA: TGTGCCAGCAGCCAATCACGGGTGGAGACCCAGTACTTC.